The source of this T cell receptor beta chain is a study of radiation and T cells in renal cell carcinoma. Documented time point: blood 2 weeks post-SBRT. The treatment denotes: 15 Gy SBRT to primary tumor, nephrectomy 4 weeks later. Assay: immunoSEQ multiplex PCR; the TCRdb copy retains only in-frame clones and omits some. The sample lists approximately 79,000 clones, 82% occurring once. The germline gives CDR1 SQVTM, CDR2 ANQGSEA. The CDR3 is made up of 13 amino acids. V lost 0 bases and J lost 0, with 6 bases in between. Sample: blood, taken from a patient whose treatment included radiotherapy and nephrectomy. This clonotype was sampled from a man in his 60s with renal cell carcinoma. This sequence joins TRBV29-1 and TRBJ2-7; D not resolved. The chain's CDR3 is CSVEDRFSYEQYF. The CDR3 DNA is TGCAGCGTTGAAGACAGGTTCTCCTACGAGCAGTACTTC.